This paragraph reports one T cell receptor beta chain. The sample originates from a study of blood T cell repertoires in COVID-19. Profiling relied on immunoSEQ multiplex PCR, and the TCRdb table lists in-frame clones only, not all of them. This table has about 370,000 clones, approximately 88% appearing once. Trimming removed 4 bases at V and 7 bases at J, with 11 bases between. The CDR3 sequence is 13 residues long. Per germline, CDR1 LNHDA and CDR2 SQIVND (reference sequence). Sequencing was performed on peripheral blood. V is TRBV19 and J is TRBJ1-5; weak D call: TRBD1 (6 bases). The sequence came from a woman in her twenties or thirties with COVID-19, enrolled during active disease. CDR3 loop: CASSTGVRQPQHF. The CDR3 region has the DNA TGTGCCAGTAGTACAGGGGTGCGGCAGCCCCAGCATTTT.